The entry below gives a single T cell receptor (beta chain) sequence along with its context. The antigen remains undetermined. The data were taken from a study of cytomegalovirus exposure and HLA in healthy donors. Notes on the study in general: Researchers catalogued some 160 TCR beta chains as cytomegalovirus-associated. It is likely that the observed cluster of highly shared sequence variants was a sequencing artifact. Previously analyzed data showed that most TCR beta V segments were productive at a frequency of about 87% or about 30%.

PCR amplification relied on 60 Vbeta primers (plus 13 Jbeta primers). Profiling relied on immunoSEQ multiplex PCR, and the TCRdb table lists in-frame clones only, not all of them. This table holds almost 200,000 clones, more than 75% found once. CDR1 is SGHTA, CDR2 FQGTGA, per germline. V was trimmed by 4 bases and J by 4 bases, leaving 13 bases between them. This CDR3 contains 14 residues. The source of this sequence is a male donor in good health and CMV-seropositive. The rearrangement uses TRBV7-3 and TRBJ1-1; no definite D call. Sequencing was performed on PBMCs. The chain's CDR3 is CASSSTGLGTEAFF. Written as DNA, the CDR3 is TGTGCCAGCAGCTCCACGGGGTTGGGCACTGAAGCTTTCTTT.